This T cell receptor beta chain was observed in a study of spatial heterogeneity in lung cancer. Trimming removed 2 bases from V and 4 bases from J; junction bases left unmatched: 17. Germline V gene lookup returns CDR1 MNHEY and CDR2 SVGEGT. There are 19 residues in the CDR3. Time point: sample taken at primary tumor resection. No cells were sorted before sequencing. The whole RNA sequenced was extracted from tumor, nontumor lung or frozen PBMC. Via MiXCR, TCRdb re-called the 5' RACE reads, giving one row per CDR3 protein. The sample has tens of thousands of distinct CDR3 sequences; approximately 12% are singletons.

The specimen comprised PBMCs, sampled at surgery. The gene calls are TRBV6-2 or TRBV6-3 and TRBJ2-3, with 8 bases lining up with TRBD2. The receptor's source is a male donor with early-stage non-small cell lung cancer. CDR3 sequence (DNA): TGTGCCAGCAGTTACAAACGGAAACTTAGCGGGGAACCAGCAGATACGCAGTATTTT. Encoded protein: CASSYKRKLSGEPADTQYF.